Presented here are 28 T cell receptor beta chains from one specimen sequenced in a study of low-dose radiotherapy and immunotherapy resistance in tumors. As for time point: after trial treatment. The sample's treatment: LDRT plus nivolumab, ipilimumab, low-dose cyclophosphamide and aspirin (RACIN trial). TRAV and TRBV primers primed cDNA for both TCRalpha and TCRbeta. Amplification of TCRs used a constant-region primer and V-primer adapter for about 21 PCR cycles. TCRdb reprocessed the reads with MiXCR, giving one entry per CDR3 protein. Of more than 70,000 distinct CDR3 sequences in the sample, approximately 22% were seen once. Material: PBMCs, obtained after low-dose radiotherapy plus immunotherapy. Receptors originate from a female donor with ovarian cancer.

The gene calls are TRBV4-3 and TRBJ1-5; 7 bases align to TRBD1. CDR3 length: 16 amino acids. J was trimmed by 2 bases and V by 0 bases; bases with no gene match: 4. The germline V gene encodes CDR1 LGHNA and CDR2 YSLEER. The DNA of the CDR3 is TGCGCCAGCAGCCAAGATGGACAGGCACGCAATCAGCCCCAGCATTTT. This translates into CASSQDGQARNQPQHF.

This clonotype was detected many times. V is TRBV5-4 and J is TRBJ1-1; 8 bases are a match to TRBD1. The CDR3 has 14 amino acids. J gave up 4 bases and V 4 bases, and 6 bases lay outside the gene matches. The germline CDR1 and CDR2 sequences are SGHNT and YYREEE (reference sequence). The CDR3 nucleotides are TGTGCCAGCAGCACCAGGGGGCGAAGCACTGAAGCTTTCTTT. This encodes CASSTRGRSTEAFF.

The chain couples TRBV27 to TRBJ1-2; 8 bases match TRBD1. The CDR3 runs to 14 residues. J gave up 3 bases and V 5 bases, and 5 bases lay outside the gene matches. Germline CDR1 is MNHEY and CDR2 is SMNVEV (reference sequence). The CDR3 DNA reads TGTGCCAGCAGTCGATCAGGGGGCGACTATGGCTACACCTTC. It specifies CASSRSGGDYGYTF.

This clonotype has at least ten counts. The CDR3 DNA reads as TGCGCCAGCAGCTTGGAACAGCTACAGACTAACTATGGCTACACCTTC. Translating it yields CASSLEQLQTNYGYTF. The chain is built from TRBV5-1 and TRBJ1-2; D is undetermined. Per the germline V gene, CDR1 is SGHRS and CDR2 is YFSETQ. This CDR3 is 16 amino acids long. Trimming shortened V by 0 bases and J by 0 bases, and 12 bases separated the two germline ends.

There are many counts of this clonotype. The CDR3 coding sequence is TGTGCCAGCAGCGACCTCCTGACAGGGGCCCGCACAGATACGCAGTATTTT. It translates to CASSDLLTGARTDTQYF. The genes are TRBV5-6 and TRBJ2-3; 8 nucleotides match TRBD1. Germline-derived CDR1 and CDR2 are SGHDT and YYEEEE. The V segment lost 4 bases and the J segment 1 base; nucleotides outside the gene matches: 11. The CDR3 is 17 residues long.

This clonotype has a count of ten or more. This chain uses TRBV20-1 with TRBJ1-1; no clear D. V lost 0 bases to trimming and J lost 8 bases, with 13 bases between them. This CDR3 is 13 amino acids long. Germline V gene sequence: CDR1 DFQATT, CDR2 SNEGSKA (reference sequence). The CDR3: CSARDNALLEAFF. CDR3 nucleotide sequence: TGCAGTGCTAGAGATAATGCCCTACTCGAAGCTTTCTTT.

In this sample, this clonotype turned up many times. The chain has TRBV12-3 or TRBV12-4 and TRBJ2-4; the D call may be TRBD1 or TRBD2 (5 bases each). V lost 2 bases and J 4 bases, leaving 9 bases between the germline ends. The CDR3 is 14 amino acids. CDR3 amino acids: CASSLQGVKNIQYF. CDR3 nucleotide sequence: TGTGCCAGCAGTTTACAGGGAGTAAAAAACATTCAGTACTTC.

This clonotype was seen a few times. The rearrangement joins TRBV27 to TRBJ1-2; tentatively, D is TRBD1 (6 bases). The V gene's germline CDR1 is MNHEY and CDR2 SMNVEV (reference sequence). Trimming cost V 3 bases and J 4 bases, with 9 bases left between them. This CDR3 is built from 13 residues. CDR3 protein: CASSFQGSYGYTF. In DNA form, the CDR3 reads TGTGCCAGCAGTTTTCAGGGGAGCTATGGCTACACCTTC.

This clonotype was detected many times. The rearrangement joins TRBV20-1 to TRBJ2-7; D is possibly TRBD2 (6 bases). The germline CDR1 and CDR2 sequences are DFQATT and SNEGSKA (reference sequence). This CDR3 is 12 amino acids long. V dropped 1 base and J dropped 4 bases, with 8 bases sitting between them. Here the CDR3 reads CSARGAGYEQYF. The CDR3 coding sequence is TGCAGTGCTAGAGGGGCGGGGTACGAGCAGTACTTC.

This clonotype was counted many times. The J gene is TRBJ2-3, the V gene TRBV5-6, with a possible D match to TRBD1 (6 bases). This CDR3 has 15 amino acids. The V end lost 2 bases, the J end lost 4 bases, and 14 bases lay between the germline ends. Germline V gene sequence: CDR1 SGHDT, CDR2 YYEEEE. The CDR3 DNA is TGTGCCAGCAGCTTTAGGGGGATGGGCGCAGATACGCAGTATTTT. It translates to CASSFRGMGADTQYF.

Worth noting for this clonotype: A far bigger clonotype differs at one base, so this is likely a read error. This sequence joins TRBV13 and TRBJ2-1, with D unresolved. Per germline, CDR1 PRHDT and CDR2 FYEKMQ (reference sequence). The CDR3 consists of 14 residues. With 8 bases removed from V and 10 bases from J, the gap between germline ends came to 21 bases. This CDR3 is CASGGQDSSYEQFF. The CDR3, as DNA: TGTGCCAGCGGTGGTCAAGATTCCTCCTACGAGCAGTTCTTC.

Ten or more counts support this clonotype. The chain recombines TRBV4-1 with TRBJ2-2; 15 nucleotides match TRBD2. V was pared by 0 bases and J by 4 bases, with 3 bases of the junction left unmatched. The germline gives CDR1 MGHRA, CDR2 YSYEKL. There are 18 residues in the CDR3. CDR3 residues: CASSQDRGLAGGTGELFF. The DNA for the CDR3 is TGCGCCAGCAGCCAAGATCGGGGACTAGCGGGAGGCACCGGGGAGCTGTTTTTT.

In its sample, this clonotype was seen many times. The chain is built from TRBV4-1 and TRBJ2-1; D uncertain. CDR3 length: 16 amino acids. The germline CDR1 and CDR2 sequences are MGHRA and YSYEKL. Trimming removed 3 bases from V and 4 bases from J, with 16 bases in between. The CDR3 region has the DNA TGCGCCAGCAGCCATTTAGACCTCTTCATTTACAATGAGCAGTTCTTC. This gives the protein CASSHLDLFIYNEQFF.

This clonotype showed up many times. The rearrangement joins TRBV12-3 or TRBV12-4 to TRBJ2-2; 9 bases are shared with TRBD1. This CDR3 contains 15 residues. Trimming removed 5 bases from V and 6 bases from J; junction bases left unmatched: 7. CDR3 region: CASSRTGVVPGELFF. CDR3 DNA sequence: TGTGCCAGCAGTCGGACAGGGGTTGTCCCCGGGGAGCTGTTTTTT.

This clonotype was found many times. This sequence joins TRBV5-1 and TRBJ2-1; D is possibly TRBD1 (6 bases). The V gene's germline CDR1 is SGHRS and CDR2 YFSETQ. V was shortened by 0 bases and J by 4 bases, with 11 bases between the two germline ends. This CDR3 spans 15 amino acids. The CDR3 here is CASSLGDRWYNEQFF. CDR3 bases: TGCGCCAGCAGCTTGGGAGACAGGTGGTACAATGAGCAGTTCTTC.

This clonotype was seen repeatedly, ten times or more. This CDR3 reads CATLRDSYEQFF. The CDR3 DNA is TGTGCCACTCTCCGGGACTCTTATGAGCAGTTCTTC. V and J are TRBV25-1 and TRBJ2-1; possible D gene TRBD2, 6 bases. Trimming shortened V by 10 bases and J by 8 bases, and 15 bases separated the two germline ends. The length of the CDR3 is 12 residues. The germline V gene has CDR1 MGHDK and CDR2 SYGVNS.

This clonotype was observed many times. The chain carries TRBV4-3 and TRBJ1-3, with D perhaps matching TRBD1 (6 bases). Germline CDR1 and CDR2: LGHNA and YSLEER. This CDR3 comprises 13 residues. The germline V and J ends were trimmed by 5 bases and 3 bases, with 8 bases remaining between them. Here the CDR3 DNA reads TGCGCCAGCAGCGCACAGGGTGGAAACACCATATATTTT. This translates into CASSAQGGNTIYF.

This clonotype was counted ten times or more. V is TRBV29-1 and J is TRBJ1-4; possible D gene TRBD1, 6 bases. V lost 4 bases and J 1 base, leaving 16 bases between the germline ends. Germline values: CDR1 SQVTM, CDR2 ANQGSEA. The CDR3 runs 16 residues. DNA of the CDR3: TGCAGCGTTGTTTTACCAGGGGTCGGAACTAATGAAAAACTGTTTTTT. Amino acids: CSVVLPGVGTNEKLFF. Full variable domain (rest looked up from reference TRBV29-1 and TRBJ1-4): SAVISQKPSRDICQRGTSLTIQCQVDSQVTMMFWYRQQPGQSLTLIATANQGSEATYESGFVIDKFPISRPNLTFSTLTVSNMSPEDSSIYLCSVVLPGVGTNEKLFFGSGTQLSVL.

This clonotype occurred many times. The chain couples TRBV29-1 to TRBJ2-5, with D perhaps given as TRBD1 or TRBD2 (6 bases each). CDR1 and CDR2 (germline): SQVTM, ANQGSEA. The CDR3 consists of 14 residues. V dropped 4 bases and J dropped 1 base, with 13 bases sitting between them. The CDR3 sequence: CSVGEGGRQETQYF. CDR3 coding DNA: TGCAGCGTTGGTGAAGGGGGGCGCCAAGAGACCCAGTACTTC.

The chain carries TRBV9 and TRBJ2-1, with D uncertain. The germline V and J ends were trimmed by 0 bases and 10 bases, with 8 bases remaining between them. This CDR3 spans 12 amino acids. The germline gives CDR1 SGDLS, CDR2 YYNGEE. The CDR3 DNA reads TGTGCCAGCAGCGTAGAAGTCGGGGAGCAGTTCTTC. Translation: CASSVEVGEQFF.

In the case of this clonotype: The likely explanation is a read error, given a far larger clone one base away. This chain uses TRBV11-1 with TRBJ2-2; D not certain. Trimming shortened V by 4 bases and J by 7 bases, and 13 bases separated the two germline ends. This CDR3 contains 14 residues. Germline lookup yields CDR1 SGHAT and CDR2 FQDESV (reference sequence). In DNA, the CDR3 is TGTGCCAGCAGCTCGGATGTAGGCCTCGGGGAGCTGTTTTTT. This translates into CASSSDVGLGELFF. The full variable domain, rest sourced from reference TRBV11-1 and TRBJ2-2, is EAEVAQSPRYKITEKSQAVAFWCDPISGHATLYWYRQILGQGPELLVQFQDESVVDDSQLPKDRFSAERLKGVDSTLKIQPAELGDSAMYLCASSSDVGLGELFFGEGSRLTVL.

This clonotype was seen at least ten times. V and J are TRBV28 and TRBJ2-7; D remains unclear. The CDR3 runs 15 residues. Germline assignment: CDR1 MDHEN and CDR2 SYDVKM. V was pared by 1 base and J by 5 bases, with 15 bases between. The CDR3, as DNA: TGTGCCAGCAGTTTATCGCTCGGTACCCTAAACGAGCAGTACTTC. Amino acids: CASSLSLGTLNEQYF.

This clonotype was detected many times. V is TRBV14 and J is TRBJ2-1; tentatively, D is TRBD2 (6 bases). Germline V gene data show CDR1 as SGHDN and CDR2 as FVKESK. The CDR3 runs 15 residues. Trimming cost V 1 base and J 3 bases, with 10 bases left between them. This CDR3 reads CASSQVGGNYNEQFF. CDR3 nucleotide sequence: TGTGCCAGCAGCCAAGTTGGCGGGAACTACAATGAGCAGTTCTTC.

This clonotype was counted ten times or more. The chain is built from TRBV21-1 and TRBJ2-7; TRBD1 is the table's D call, not checked against the DNA. TRBV21-1 is annotated as a pseudogene. This CDR3 spans 12 amino acids. The CDR3 here is CASSNPGMKQYF. The CDR3 nucleotides read TGTGCCAGCAGCAACCCAGGGATGAAGCAGTACTTC.

This clonotype was observed at least ten times. The chain is built from TRBV20-1 and TRBJ2-5; 8 nucleotides align to TRBD1. This CDR3 has 13 residues. Germline CDR1 reads DFQATT; CDR2 reads SNEGSKA (reference sequence). V was pared by 5 bases and J by 4 bases, with 6 bases of the junction left unmatched. The CDR3 DNA reads as TGCAGTGCTTCCAGGGGGCAGGGAGAGACCCAGTACTTC. It codes for CSASRGQGETQYF.

This clonotype was observed many times. The V call is TRBV12-5, the J call TRBJ2-5; a possible D gene is TRBD1 (5 bases). Trimming cost V 5 bases and J 2 bases, with 9 bases left between them. This CDR3 comprises 13 residues. The germline gives CDR1 LGHNT, CDR2 FRNRAP. The CDR3 reads CASGQTAQETQYF. The DNA of the CDR3 is TGTGCTAGTGGTCAGACAGCGCAAGAGACCCAGTACTTC.

This clonotype was found many times. The chain carries TRBV5-6 and TRBJ2-4; 7 positions match TRBD1. CDR3 length: 15 residues. Germline loops: CDR1 SGHDT, CDR2 YYEEEE. The junction had 9 bases not matched to a gene; V was cut back by 3 bases and J by 6 bases. The CDR3 spells CASSYPTGSVNIQYF. The CDR3 bases are TGTGCCAGCAGCTACCCGACAGGGTCGGTAAACATTCAGTACTTC.

This clonotype was counted many times. The CDR3 DNA is TGTGCCAGCAGTTCCGATGGAGGGCCCTACAATGAGCAGTTCTTC. Its protein product is CASSSDGGPYNEQFF. The J gene is TRBJ2-1, the V gene TRBV6-5; TRBD2 might be the D (6 bases). The V end was cut by 4 bases, the J end by 2 bases, with 12 bases between. The CDR3 spans 15 residues. The germline V gene encodes CDR1 MNHEY and CDR2 SVGAGI.